This is a list of T cell receptor beta chains from one sample in a study of T cell repertoires in cytomegalovirus infection. TCRdb called the reads again in MiXCR, with one record for every CDR3 protein. The sample carries fewer than 200,000 distinct CDR3 sequences, about 21% recorded once. Material: PBMCs. These receptors originate from a human donor in good health (CMV status not recorded). Some clones in this sample may be carry-over from other donors' samples. Each CDR3 is given with its conserved first and last residue. The order of the fields is V gene, J gene, D gene, clone size, CDR3 protein, CDR3 DNA. D genes are given only for firm matches. Where a row states a size, it is once, few, many or the class of an expanded clone; other rows omit it.

V: TRBV5-1; J: TRBJ1-1; D: -; size: few; CDR3: CASSLIVNTEAFF; DNA: TGCGCCAGCAGCTTGATAGTGAACACTGAAGCTTTCTTT
V: TRBV7-8; J: TRBJ2-1; D: TRBD1; size: many; CDR3: CASSWTGQGYNEQFF; DNA: TGTGCCAGCAGCTGGACGGGACAGGGTTACAATGAGCAGTTCTTC
V: TRBV7-2; J: TRBJ1-1; D: -; size: many; CDR3: CASSLGSRGAFF; DNA: TGTGCCAGCAGCTTAGGTAGTCGGGGAGCTTTCTTT
V: TRBV7-2; J: TRBJ2-3; D: TRBD2; size: few; CDR3: CASSSQRGTYTQYF; DNA: TGTGCCAGCAGCTCTCAGCGGGGCACGTATACGCAGTATTTT
V: TRBV18; J: TRBJ2-1; D: TRBD2; size: -; CDR3: CASSPPLAGGPGEQFF; DNA: TGTGCCAGCTCACCACCGCTAGCGGGGGGGCCCGGTGAGCAGTTCTTC
V: TRBV20-1; J: TRBJ1-5; D: -; size: few; CDR3: CSARSSGQQGYGPQHF; DNA: TGCAGTGCTAGAAGCTCAGGACAGCAGGGATATGGGCCCCAGCATTTT
V: TRBV5-1; J: TRBJ2-2; D: TRBD2; size: many; CDR3: CASSLEVREVWTGELFF; DNA: TGCGCCAGCAGCTTGGAGGTGCGGGAGGTTTGGACCGGGGAGCTGTTTTTT
V: TRBV28; J: TRBJ2-1; D: -; size: many; CDR3: CATASQRWYSYNEQFF; DNA: TGTGCCACCGCCTCACAGCGATGGTACTCCTACAATGAGCAGTTCTTC
V: TRBV29-1; J: TRBJ2-3; D: TRBD2; size: -; CDR3: CSVTSGKADTQYF; DNA: TGCAGCGTGACTAGCGGGAAAGCAGATACGCAGTATTTT
V: TRBV28; J: TRBJ2-1; D: TRBD2; size: many; CDR3: CASSQSTSDEQFF; DNA: TGTGCCAGCAGTCAGTCCACTAGCGATGAGCAGTTCTTC
V: TRBV6-6; J: TRBJ1-2; D: -; size: few; CDR3: CASSYEYGYTF; DNA: TGTGCCAGCAGTTACGAGTATGGCTACACCTTC
V: TRBV7-9; J: TRBJ1-5; D: TRBD1; size: -; CDR3: CASSSQGGNQPQHF; DNA: TGTGCCAGCAGCTCACAGGGGGGCAATCAGCCCCAGCATTTT
V: TRBV28; J: TRBJ1-4; D: -; size: few; CDR3: CASSLVGTHEKLFF; DNA: TGTGCCAGCAGTTTAGTGGGGACTCATGAAAAACTGTTTTTT
V: TRBV29-1; J: TRBJ1-5; D: -; size: many; CDR3: CSVGGESQPQHF; DNA: TGCAGCGTTGGTGGGGAAAGTCAGCCCCAGCATTTT
V: TRBV7-3; J: TRBJ2-3; D: TRBD1; size: few; CDR3: CASAGTGVLTDTQYF; DNA: TGTGCCAGCGCCGGGACAGGGGTCCTCACAGATACGCAGTATTTT
V: TRBV4-1; J: TRBJ2-1; D: TRBD1; size: -; CDR3: CASSQDGGQGLSSYNEQFF; DNA: TGCGCCAGCAGCCAAGATGGGGGACAGGGGCTTAGCTCCTACAATGAGCAGTTCTTC
V: TRBV7-9; J: TRBJ1-1; D: -; size: many; CDR3: CASSLAGAATEAFF; DNA: TGTGCCAGCAGCTTAGCGGGGGCCGCCACTGAAGCTTTCTTT
V: TRBV7-3; J: TRBJ2-7; D: TRBD1; size: many; CDR3: CASSLGQRDEQYF; DNA: TGTGCCAGCAGCCTGGGACAGAGGGACGAGCAGTACTTC
V: TRBV14; J: TRBJ2-3; D: TRBD2; size: few; CDR3: CATSLAGAPDTQYF; DNA: TGTGCCACTTCACTAGCGGGGGCCCCAGATACGCAGTATTTT
V: TRBV2; J: TRBJ2-3; D: -; size: few; CDR3: CARKGQATDTQYF; DNA: TGTGCCCGCAAGGGTCAGGCCACAGATACGCAGTATTTT
V: TRBV2; J: TRBJ1-2; D: -; size: -; CDR3: CASSRTDYYGYTF; DNA: TGTGCCAGCAGCCGGACAGATTACTATGGCTACACCTTC
V: TRBV4-1; J: TRBJ2-1; D: -; size: few; CDR3: CASSQDMGYNEQFF; DNA: TGCGCCAGCAGCCAAGACATGGGTTACAATGAGCAGTTCTTC
V: TRBV12-3/TRBV12-4; J: TRBJ2-7; D: -; size: many; CDR3: CASRSNGQAYEQYF; DNA: TGTGCCAGCAGATCAAACGGACAAGCCTACGAGCAGTACTTC
V: TRBV19; J: TRBJ2-2; D: -; size: -; CDR3: CASTPGRNTGELFF; DNA: TGTGCCAGCACCCCGGGCAGAAACACCGGGGAGCTGTTTTTT
V: TRBV5-1; J: TRBJ2-2; D: -; size: -; CDR3: CASSFAGEDTGELFF; DNA: TGCGCCAGCAGCTTCGCAGGGGAGGACACCGGGGAGCTGTTTTTT
V: TRBV6-2/TRBV6-3; J: TRBJ2-5; D: TRBD2; size: -; CDR3: CASSSAGADDIQETQYF; DNA: TGTGCCAGCAGTTCAGCGGGGGCCGACGATATTCAAGAGACCCAGTACTTC
V: TRBV28; J: TRBJ2-3; D: -; size: -; CDR3: CASTPRGAGFFTDTQYF; DNA: TGTGCCAGCACTCCTCGAGGGGCAGGTTTTTTCACAGATACGCAGTATTTT
V: TRBV2; J: TRBJ2-5; D: -; size: few; CDR3: CASRRDGSRETQYF; DNA: TGTGCCAGCAGAAGGGACGGCTCACGGGAGACCCAGTACTTC
V: TRBV12-3/TRBV12-4; J: TRBJ2-7; D: -; size: -; CDR3: CASSTLVRSYEQYF; DNA: TGTGCCAGCAGTACCCTAGTTAGGTCCTACGAGCAGTACTTC
V: TRBV20-1; J: TRBJ2-3; D: TRBD1; size: -; CDR3: CSAPQGDTQYF; DNA: TGCAGTGCTCCACAGGGGGATACGCAGTATTTT
V: TRBV12-3/TRBV12-4; J: TRBJ1-2; D: TRBD1; size: few; CDR3: CASSRPGQGGRGYTF; DNA: TGTGCCAGCAGCCGTCCGGGACAGGGCGGGCGAGGCTACACCTTC
V: TRBV5-1; J: TRBJ2-5; D: -; size: -; CDR3: CASSLASVGETQYF; DNA: TGCGCCAGCAGCTTGGCGTCGGTGGGAGAGACCCAGTACTTC
V: TRBV28; J: TRBJ1-2; D: TRBD1; size: many; CDR3: CASSWTQGFGYGYTF; DNA: TGTGCCAGCAGTTGGACACAGGGGTTTGGGTATGGCTACACCTTC
V: TRBV29-1; J: TRBJ2-1; D: -; size: -; CDR3: CSVEELTQVGVMLYEQFF; DNA: TGCAGCGTTGAAGAACTGACCCAGGTGGGTGTAATGTTGTATGAGCAGTTCTTC
V: TRBV7-4; J: TRBJ1-2; D: -; size: -; CDR3: CASSLAESGYTF; DNA: TGTGCCAGCAGCTTAGCGGAGTCCGGCTACACCTTC
V: TRBV12-3/TRBV12-4; J: TRBJ2-1; D: TRBD2; size: -; CDR3: CASSFQAGAYYEQFF; DNA: TGTGCCAGCAGTTTTCAAGCGGGAGCTTATTATGAGCAGTTCTTC
V: TRBV19; J: TRBJ1-2; D: TRBD1; size: few; CDR3: CASSRGTGLTNYGYTF; DNA: TGTGCCAGTAGTAGAGGGACAGGCTTGACTAACTATGGCTACACCTTC
V: TRBV6-5; J: TRBJ1-5; D: TRBD1; size: few; CDR3: CASSWEQGQGRSNQPQHF; DNA: TGTGCCAGCAGTTGGGAGCAAGGACAGGGACGAAGCAATCAGCCCCAGCATTTT
V: TRBV6-2/TRBV6-3; J: TRBJ2-7; D: -; size: few; CDR3: CASTDGGPEQYF; DNA: TGTGCCAGCACCGACGGGGGGCCCGAGCAGTACTTC
V: TRBV11-2; J: TRBJ2-1; D: TRBD2; size: few; CDR3: CASSLAGRAGYNEQFF; DNA: TGTGCCAGCAGCTTAGCAGGGAGGGCCGGGTACAATGAGCAGTTCTTC
V: TRBV20-1; J: TRBJ1-1; D: -; size: few; CDR3: CSARDLQAVNTEAFF; DNA: TGCAGTGCTAGAGATCTCCAGGCCGTGAACACTGAAGCTTTCTTT
V: TRBV7-6; J: TRBJ2-5; D: TRBD1; size: -; CDR3: CASSPGTVQETQYF; DNA: TGTGCCAGCAGCCCTGGGACAGTTCAAGAGACCCAGTACTTC
V: TRBV4-3; J: TRBJ2-3; D: TRBD2; size: -; CDR3: CASSQTLRASGRRDTQYF; DNA: TGCGCCAGCAGCCAGACTCTACGCGCTAGCGGGAGAAGGGATACGCAGTATTTT